This T cell receptor (beta chain) was sequenced during a study of T cells in Graves' hyperthyroidism and ophthalmopathy. Ophthalmopathy patients had Clinical Activity Score at least 3, NOSPECS grade at least 4, duration under 3 months. The source material, RNA transcripts, was used to amplify TCR beta CDR3 regions. The HTBI set primed first-round TCR CDR3 RT-PCR. TCRdb re-analysed the multiplex PCR reads in MiXCR, keeping a single row per CDR3 protein. The sample lists roughly 380,000 distinct CDR3 sequences, roughly 18% occurring once. This clonotype originated in a woman aged 40 to 50 with Graves' ophthalmopathy. The sample consisted of blood.

The CDR3 coding sequence is TGTGCCTGGAGCCGAGAAGGAAGGCGCCCTGACTTAGTATTCGGGAACTATGGCTACACCTTC. Protein sequence: CAWSREGRRPDLVFGNYGYTF. The chain combines TRBV30 with TRBJ1-2; no definite D call. This CDR3 comprises 21 residues. V shed 3 bases and J shed 2 bases, with 34 bases lying between them. Per the germline V gene, CDR1 is GTSNPN and CDR2 is SVGIG (reference sequence).